This T cell receptor beta chain was sequenced in a study of technical replicates of blood from several donors. Libraries were prepared by immunoSEQ multiplex PCR; TCRdb keeps only in-frame clonotypes and omits some of them. This sample carries tens of thousands of clones, about 92% of them seen once, and the ten largest clones take 0.42%. CDR3 length equals 15 residues. V gave up 1 base and J gave up 8 bases, with 17 bases separating them. Germline CDR1 and CDR2: SEHNR and FQNEAQ (reference sequence). The receptor's source is a human donor in good health. The sample consisted of T cells isolated from PBMCs. This sequence joins TRBV7-9 and TRBJ1-2; D perhaps matches TRBD1 (6 bases). This CDR3 reads CASSLGGSGAKGYTF. The DNA of the CDR3 is TGTGCCAGCAGCTTAGGGGGATCAGGGGCTAAAGGCTACACCTTC.